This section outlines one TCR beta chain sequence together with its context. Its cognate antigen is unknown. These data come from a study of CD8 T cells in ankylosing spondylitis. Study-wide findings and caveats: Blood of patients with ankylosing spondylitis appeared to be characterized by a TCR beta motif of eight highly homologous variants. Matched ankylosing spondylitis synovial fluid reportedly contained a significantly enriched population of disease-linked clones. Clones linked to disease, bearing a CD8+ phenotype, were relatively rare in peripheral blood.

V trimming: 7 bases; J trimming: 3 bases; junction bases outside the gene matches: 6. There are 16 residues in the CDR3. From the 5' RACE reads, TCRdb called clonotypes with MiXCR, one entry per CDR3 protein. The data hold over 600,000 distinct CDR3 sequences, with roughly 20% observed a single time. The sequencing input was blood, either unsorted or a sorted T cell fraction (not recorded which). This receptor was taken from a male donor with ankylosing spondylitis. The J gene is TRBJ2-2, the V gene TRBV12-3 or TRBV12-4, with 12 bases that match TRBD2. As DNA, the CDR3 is TGTGCCAGCAACCTCGGACTAGCGGGATACACCGGGGAGCTGTTTTTT. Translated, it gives CASNLGLAGYTGELFF.